What follows describes a single T cell receptor (beta chain). Its antigen is not identified. The germline V gene encodes CDR1 SGHTA and CDR2 FQGNSA. The germline V and J ends were trimmed by 0 bases and 2 bases, with 8 bases remaining between them. The CDR3 has 14 residues. This specimen belongs to a study of human T cells and chemical hapten exposure. At the level of the study: Small volume differences among pooled libraries mainly caused per-sample TCR yield variation.

The library tagged individual cDNA molecules with unique molecular identifiers. TCRdb ran MiXCR on the RACE reads and lists one entry per CDR3 protein. The table lists 65,000 or so distinct CDR3 sequences, around 6.5% of them singletons, with 3% to 4% in the top ten. Regarding time point: healthy volunteer bleed at 6 weeks. Unseparated into fractions, whole blood served as the source from which total RNA was extracted. Study-level results: TCRs exceeding a frequency of 1 in 1000 stayed unchanged under DPC sensitization.

The source of this sequence is a female donor in good health. Some clones in this sample may be carry-over from other donors' samples. Sample: whole blood. The rearrangement links TRBV7-2 to TRBJ2-7; D is uncertain. Here the CDR3 DNA reads TGTGCCAGCAGCTTAGCCGGCCCACCCTACGAGCAGTACTTC. Translation gives CASSLAGPPYEQYF.